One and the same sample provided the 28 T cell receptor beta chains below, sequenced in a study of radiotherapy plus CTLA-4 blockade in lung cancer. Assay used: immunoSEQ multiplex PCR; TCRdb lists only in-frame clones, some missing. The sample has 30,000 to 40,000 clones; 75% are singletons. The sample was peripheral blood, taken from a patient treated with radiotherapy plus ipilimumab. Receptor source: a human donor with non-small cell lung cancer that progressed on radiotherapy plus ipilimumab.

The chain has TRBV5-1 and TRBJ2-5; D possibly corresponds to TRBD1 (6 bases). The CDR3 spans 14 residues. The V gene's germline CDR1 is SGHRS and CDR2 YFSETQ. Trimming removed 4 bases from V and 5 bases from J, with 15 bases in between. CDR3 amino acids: CASSHRGGWETQYF. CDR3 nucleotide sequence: TGCGCCAGCAGCCACAGAGGGGGATGGGAGACCCAGTACTTC.

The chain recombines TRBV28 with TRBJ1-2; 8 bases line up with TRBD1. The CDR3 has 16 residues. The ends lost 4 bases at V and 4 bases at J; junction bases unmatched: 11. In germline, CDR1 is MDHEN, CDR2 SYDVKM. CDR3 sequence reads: CASSSSIDRGSYGYTF. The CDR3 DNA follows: TGTGCCAGCAGTTCTTCTATCGACAGGGGAAGCTATGGCTACACCTTC.

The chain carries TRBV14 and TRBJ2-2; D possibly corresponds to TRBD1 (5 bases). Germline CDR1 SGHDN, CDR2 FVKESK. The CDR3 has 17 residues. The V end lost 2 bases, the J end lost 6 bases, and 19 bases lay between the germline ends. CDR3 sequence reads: CASSQWAQGFESGELFF. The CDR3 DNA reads TGTGCCAGCAGCCAATGGGCTCAGGGTTTTGAGTCCGGGGAGCTGTTTTTT.

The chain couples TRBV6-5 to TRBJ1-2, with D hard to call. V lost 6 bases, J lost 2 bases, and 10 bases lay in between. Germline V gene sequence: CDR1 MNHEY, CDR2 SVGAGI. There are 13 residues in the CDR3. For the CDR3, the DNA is TGTGCCAGCAGCCAGGACGAGAACTATGGCTACACCTTC. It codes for CASSQDENYGYTF.

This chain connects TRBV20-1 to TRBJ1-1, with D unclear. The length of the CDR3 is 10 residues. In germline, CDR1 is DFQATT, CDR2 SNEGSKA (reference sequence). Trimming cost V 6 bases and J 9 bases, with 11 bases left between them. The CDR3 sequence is CSAQTFKAFF. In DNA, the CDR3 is TGCAGTGCCCAGACCTTTAAAGCTTTCTTT.

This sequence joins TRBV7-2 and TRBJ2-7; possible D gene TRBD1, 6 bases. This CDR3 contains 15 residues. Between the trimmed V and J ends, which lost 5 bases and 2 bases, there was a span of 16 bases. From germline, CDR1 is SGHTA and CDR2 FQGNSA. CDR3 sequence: CASSQQGGTAYEQYF. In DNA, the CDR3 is TGTGCCAGCAGCCAGCAAGGGGGAACTGCCTACGAGCAGTACTTC.

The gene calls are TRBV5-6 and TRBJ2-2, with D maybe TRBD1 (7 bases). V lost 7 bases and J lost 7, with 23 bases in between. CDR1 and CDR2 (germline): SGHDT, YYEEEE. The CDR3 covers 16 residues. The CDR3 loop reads CASRDGYRGGIGELFF. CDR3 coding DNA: TGTGCCAGCCGAGACGGGTACAGGGGAGGAATCGGGGAGCTGTTTTTT.

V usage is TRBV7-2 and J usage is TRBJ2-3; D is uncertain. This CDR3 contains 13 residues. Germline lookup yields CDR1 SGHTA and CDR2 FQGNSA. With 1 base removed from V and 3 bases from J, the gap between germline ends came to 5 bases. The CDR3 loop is CASSLDWTDTQYF. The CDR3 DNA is TGTGCCAGCAGCTTAGACTGGACAGATACGCAGTATTTT.

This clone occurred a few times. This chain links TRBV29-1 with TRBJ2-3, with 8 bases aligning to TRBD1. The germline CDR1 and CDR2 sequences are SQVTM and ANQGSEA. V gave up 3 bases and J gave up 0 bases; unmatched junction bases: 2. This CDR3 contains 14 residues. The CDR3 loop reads CSVEGQDSTDTQYF. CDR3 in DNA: TGCAGCGTTGAGGGACAGGATAGCACAGATACGCAGTATTTT.

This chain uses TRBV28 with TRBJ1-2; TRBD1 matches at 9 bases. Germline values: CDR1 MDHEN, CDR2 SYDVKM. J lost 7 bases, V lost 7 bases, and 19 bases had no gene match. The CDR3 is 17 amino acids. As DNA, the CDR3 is TGTGCCAGCACCTACGAAGGGACAGGGATATTAGGAGGTGGCTACACCTTC. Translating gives CASTYEGTGILGGGYTF.

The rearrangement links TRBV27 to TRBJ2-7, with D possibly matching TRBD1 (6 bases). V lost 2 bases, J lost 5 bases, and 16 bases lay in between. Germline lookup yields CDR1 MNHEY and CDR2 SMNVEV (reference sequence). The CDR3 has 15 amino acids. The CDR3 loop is CASSLLGAFLDEQYF. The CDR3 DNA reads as TGTGCCAGCAGTTTACTGGGGGCTTTCTTGGACGAGCAGTACTTC.

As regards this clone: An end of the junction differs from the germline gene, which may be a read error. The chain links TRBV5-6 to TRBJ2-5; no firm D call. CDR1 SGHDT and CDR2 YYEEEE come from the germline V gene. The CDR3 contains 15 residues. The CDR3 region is CASSLARQSKEAQYF. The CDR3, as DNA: TGTGCCAGCAGCTTGGCAAGGCAGTCGAAAGAGGCCCAGTACTTC.

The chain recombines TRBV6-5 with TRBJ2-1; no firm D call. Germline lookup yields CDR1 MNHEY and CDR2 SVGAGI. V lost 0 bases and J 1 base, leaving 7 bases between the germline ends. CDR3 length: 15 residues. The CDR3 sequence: CASSYSMRSYNEQFF. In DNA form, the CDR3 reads TGTGCCAGCAGTTACTCTATGAGGTCCTACAATGAGCAGTTCTTC.

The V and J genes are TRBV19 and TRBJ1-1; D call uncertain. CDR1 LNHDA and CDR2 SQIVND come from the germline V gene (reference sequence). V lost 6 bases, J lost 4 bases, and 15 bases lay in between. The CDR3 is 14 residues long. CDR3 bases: TGTGCCAGTAGCAGAGTGGAAAGTGTCACTGAAGCTTTCTTT. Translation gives CASSRVESVTEAFF.

CDR3 residues: CAWFFFSREHIRGGYTF. The DNA of the CDR3 is TGTGCCTGGTTCTTTTTTTCCAGAGAGCATATTAGAGGCGGCTACACCTTC. V and J are TRBV30 and TRBJ1-2; no definite D call. V was clipped by 5 bases and J by 8 bases, with 30 bases between them. This CDR3 is 17 amino acids long. CDR1 and CDR2 from the germline V gene are GTSNPN and SVGIG (reference sequence).

CDR3 coding DNA: TGTGCCAGCACTTGGGGGACAGAATCCTACGAGCAGTACTTC. This codes for CASTWGTESYEQYF. The chain is built from TRBV2 and TRBJ2-7; TRBD1 matches at 7 bases. The germline CDR1 and CDR2 sequences are SNHLY and FYNNEI. CDR3 length: 14 residues. V dropped 7 bases and J dropped 1; count of bases not matched to a gene: 7. The full variable domain, its missing parts supplied by reference TRBV2 and TRBJ2-7, is EPEVTQTPSHQVTQMGQEVILRCVPISNHLYFYWYRQILGQKVEFLVSFYNNEISEKSEIFDDQFSVERPDGSNFTLKIRSTKLEDSAMYFCASTWGTESYEQYFGPGTRLTVT.

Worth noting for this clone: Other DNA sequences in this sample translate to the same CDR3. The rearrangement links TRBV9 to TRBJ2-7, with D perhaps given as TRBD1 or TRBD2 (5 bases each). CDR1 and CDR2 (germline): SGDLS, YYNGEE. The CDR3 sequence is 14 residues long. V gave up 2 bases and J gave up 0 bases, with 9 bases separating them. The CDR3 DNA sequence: TGTGCCAGCAGCGTCGGGACGGACTCCTACGAGCAGTACTTC. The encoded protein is CASSVGTDSYEQYF.

DNA for the CDR3: TGTGCCATCAGTGAGTCTGCGCCTCTCTTCTCCTACGAGCAGTACTTC. It yields the protein CAISESAPLFSYEQYF. This chain joins TRBV10-3 and TRBJ2-7; no reliable D call. V lost 0 bases, J lost 0 bases, and 12 bases lay in between. Germline V gene data show CDR1 as ENHRY and CDR2 as SYGVKD. This CDR3 region has 16 residues.

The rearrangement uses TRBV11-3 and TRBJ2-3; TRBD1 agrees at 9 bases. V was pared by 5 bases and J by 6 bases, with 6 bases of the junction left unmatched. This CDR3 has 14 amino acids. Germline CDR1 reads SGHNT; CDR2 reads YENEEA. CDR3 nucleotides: TGTGCCAGCAGCCCCCGGGACAGGGCCGATACGCAGTATTTT. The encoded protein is CASSPRDRADTQYF.

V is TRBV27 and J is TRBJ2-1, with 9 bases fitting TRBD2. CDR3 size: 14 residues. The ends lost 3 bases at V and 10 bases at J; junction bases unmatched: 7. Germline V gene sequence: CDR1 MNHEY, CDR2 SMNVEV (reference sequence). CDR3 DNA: TGTGCCAGCAGTTTCGGAGCGGGAGGTGTCGAGCAGTTCTTC. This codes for CASSFGAGGVEQFF.

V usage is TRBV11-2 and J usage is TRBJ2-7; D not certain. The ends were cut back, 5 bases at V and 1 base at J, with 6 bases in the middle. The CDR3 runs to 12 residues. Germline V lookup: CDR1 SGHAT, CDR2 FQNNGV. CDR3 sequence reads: CASSLQSYEQYF. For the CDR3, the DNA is TGTGCCAGCAGCCTCCAGTCCTACGAGCAGTACTTC. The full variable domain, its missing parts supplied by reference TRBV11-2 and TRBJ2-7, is EAGVAQSPRYKIIEKRQSVAFWCNPISGHATLYWYQQILGQGPKLLIQFQNNGVVDDSQLPKDRFSAERLKGVDSTLKIQPAKLEDSAVYLCASSLQSYEQYFGPGTRLTVT.

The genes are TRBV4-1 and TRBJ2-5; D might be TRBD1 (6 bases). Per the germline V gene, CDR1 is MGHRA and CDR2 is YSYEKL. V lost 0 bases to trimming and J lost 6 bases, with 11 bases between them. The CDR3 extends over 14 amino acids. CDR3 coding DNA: TGCGCCAGCAGCCAAGAGACAGGACGACAGACCCAGTACTTC. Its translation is CASSQETGRQTQYF.

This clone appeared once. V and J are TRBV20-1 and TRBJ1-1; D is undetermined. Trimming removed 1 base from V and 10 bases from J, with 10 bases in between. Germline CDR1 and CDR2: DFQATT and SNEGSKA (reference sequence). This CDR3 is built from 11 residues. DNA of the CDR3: TGCAGTGCTAGAGGCAAGGTGGGAGCTTTCTTT. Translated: CSARGKVGAFF.

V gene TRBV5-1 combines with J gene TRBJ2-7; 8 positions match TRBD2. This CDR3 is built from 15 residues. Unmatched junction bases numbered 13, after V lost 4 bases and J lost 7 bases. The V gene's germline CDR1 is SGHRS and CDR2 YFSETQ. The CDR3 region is CASSRSGVSPGEQYF. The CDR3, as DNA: TGCGCCAGCAGCCGTAGCGGGGTAAGTCCGGGAGAGCAGTACTTC.

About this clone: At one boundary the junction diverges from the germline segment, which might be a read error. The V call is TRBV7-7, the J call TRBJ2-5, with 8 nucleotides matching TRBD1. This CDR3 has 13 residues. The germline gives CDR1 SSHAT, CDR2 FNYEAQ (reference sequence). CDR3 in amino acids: CASSLDRGETQYF. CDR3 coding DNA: TGTGCTAGCAGCCTCGACAGGGGAGAGACCCAGTACTTC.

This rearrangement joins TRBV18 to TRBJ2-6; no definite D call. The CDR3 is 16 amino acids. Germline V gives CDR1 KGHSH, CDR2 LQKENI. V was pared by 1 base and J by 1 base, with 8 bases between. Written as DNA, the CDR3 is TGTGCCAGCTCACCACAGCAAATTTCTGGGGCCAACGTCCTGACTTTC. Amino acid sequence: CASSPQQISGANVLTF.

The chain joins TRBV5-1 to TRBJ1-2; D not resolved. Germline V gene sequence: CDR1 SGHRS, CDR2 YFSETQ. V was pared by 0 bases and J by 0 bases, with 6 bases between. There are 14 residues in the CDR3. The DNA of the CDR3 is TGCGCCAGCAGCTTGGGGGAAGCTAACTATGGCTACACCTTC. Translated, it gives CASSLGEANYGYTF.

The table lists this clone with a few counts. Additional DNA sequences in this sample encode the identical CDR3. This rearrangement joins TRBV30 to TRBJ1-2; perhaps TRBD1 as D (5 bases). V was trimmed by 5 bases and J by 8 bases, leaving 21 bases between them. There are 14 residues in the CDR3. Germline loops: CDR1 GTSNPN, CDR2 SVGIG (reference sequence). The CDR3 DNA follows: TGTGCCTGGGTGGCGTCGGGGGGGGGAGGGGGCTACACCTTC. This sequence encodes CAWVASGGGGGYTF.